This TCR beta chain was sequenced during a study of shared clonotypes between healthy human individuals. The study, taken as a whole, reports: Having only a few donors restricted how much genetic and exposure-history diversity was captured.

This CDR3 is 14 amino acids long. V shed 6 bases, J shed 3 bases, and the junction held 5 bases outside the gene matches. Germline V gene sequence: CDR1 SGHTA, CDR2 FQGTGA. On ten immunoSEQ deep assay plates, unsorted PBMC DNA was sequenced. Assay used: immunoSEQ multiplex PCR; TCRdb lists only in-frame clones, some missing. The table lists hundreds of thousands of clones, about 85% of them singletons. In the case of this clone: Its antigen remains unidentified.

This sequence joins TRBV7-3 and TRBJ2-3; 8 nucleotides align to TRBD2. The sample consisted of PBMCs. The clonotype originates from a woman in her forties in good health. Some clones in this sample may be carry-over from other donors' samples. The CDR3 DNA reads TGTGCCAGCAGTACGGGAGGGAATACAGATACGCAGTATTTT. This sequence encodes CASSTGGNTDTQYF.